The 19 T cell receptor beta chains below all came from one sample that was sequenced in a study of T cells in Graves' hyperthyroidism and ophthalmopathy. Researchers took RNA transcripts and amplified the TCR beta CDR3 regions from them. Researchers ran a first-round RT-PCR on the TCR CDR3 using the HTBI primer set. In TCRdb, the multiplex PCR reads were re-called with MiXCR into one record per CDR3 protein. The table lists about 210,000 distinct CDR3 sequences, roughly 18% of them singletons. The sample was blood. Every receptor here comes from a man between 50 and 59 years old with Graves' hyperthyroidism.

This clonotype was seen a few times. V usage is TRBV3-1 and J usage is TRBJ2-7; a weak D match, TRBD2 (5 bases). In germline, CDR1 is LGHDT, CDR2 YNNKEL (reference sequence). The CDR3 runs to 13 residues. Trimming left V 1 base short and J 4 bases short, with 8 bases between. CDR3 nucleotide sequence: TGTGCCAGCAGCCAAGTTACGGGGTACGAGCAGTACTTC. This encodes CASSQVTGYEQYF.

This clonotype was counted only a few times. The CDR3 reads CSARTSLQETQYF. DNA of the CDR3: TGCAGTGCTAGAACTAGCCTCCAAGAGACCCAGTACTTC. V is TRBV20-1 and J is TRBJ2-5, with D perhaps TRBD2 (6 bases). V dropped 2 bases and J dropped 1 base, with 8 bases sitting between them. Germline CDR1 reads DFQATT; CDR2 reads SNEGSKA (reference sequence). The CDR3 spans 13 residues.

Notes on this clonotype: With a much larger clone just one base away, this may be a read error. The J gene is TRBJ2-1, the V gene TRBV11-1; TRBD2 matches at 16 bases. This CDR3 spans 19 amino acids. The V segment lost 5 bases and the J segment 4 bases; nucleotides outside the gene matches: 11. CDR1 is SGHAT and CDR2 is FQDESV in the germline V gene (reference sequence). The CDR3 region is CASSNQVGLAGGVYNEQFF. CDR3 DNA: TGTGCCAGCAGCAACCAAGTGGGACTAGCGGGAGGGGTGTACAATGAGCAGTTCTTC. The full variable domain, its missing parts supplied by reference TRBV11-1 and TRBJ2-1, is EAEVAQSPRYKITEKSQAVAFWCDPISGHATLYWYRQILGQGPELLVQFQDESVVDDSQLPKDRFSAERLKGVDSTLKIQPAELGDSAMYLCASSNQVGLAGGVYNEQFFGPGTRLTVL.

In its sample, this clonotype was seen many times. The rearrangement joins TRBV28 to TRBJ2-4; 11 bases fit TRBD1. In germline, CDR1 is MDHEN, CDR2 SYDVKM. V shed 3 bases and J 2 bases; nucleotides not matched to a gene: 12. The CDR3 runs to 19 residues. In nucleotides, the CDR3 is TGTGCCAGCAGTTTCCTTACCTACGGACAGGGGGCAACCAAAAACATTCAGTACTTC. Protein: CASSFLTYGQGATKNIQYF.

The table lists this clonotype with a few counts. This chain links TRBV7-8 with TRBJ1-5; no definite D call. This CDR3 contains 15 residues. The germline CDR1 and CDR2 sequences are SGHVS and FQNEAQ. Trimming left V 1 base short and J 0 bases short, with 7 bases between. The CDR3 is CASSLGEFSNQPQHF. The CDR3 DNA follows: TGTGCCAGCAGCTTAGGGGAGTTTAGCAATCAGCCCCAGCATTTT.

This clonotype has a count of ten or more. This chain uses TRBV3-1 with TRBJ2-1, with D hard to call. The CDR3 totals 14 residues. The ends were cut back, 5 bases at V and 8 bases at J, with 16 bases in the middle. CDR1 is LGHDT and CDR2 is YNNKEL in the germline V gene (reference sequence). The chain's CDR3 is CASSSPGRVYEQFF. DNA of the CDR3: TGTGCCAGCAGCTCCCCGGGTAGAGTATATGAGCAGTTCTTC.

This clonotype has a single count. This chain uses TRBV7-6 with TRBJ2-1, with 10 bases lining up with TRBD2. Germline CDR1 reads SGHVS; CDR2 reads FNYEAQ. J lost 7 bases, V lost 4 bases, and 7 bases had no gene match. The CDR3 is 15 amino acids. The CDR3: CASSSPLAGVNEQFF. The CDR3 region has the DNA TGTGCCAGCAGCTCCCCCCTAGCGGGAGTGAATGAGCAGTTCTTC.

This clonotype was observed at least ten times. CDR3 in amino acids: CASSEVSANEKLFF. DNA of the CDR3: TGTGCCAGCAGTGAGGTATCAGCTAATGAAAAACTGTTTTTT. The rearrangement uses TRBV2 and TRBJ1-4, with unresolved D. V lost 3 bases to trimming and J lost 3 bases, with 8 bases between them. The germline CDR1 and CDR2 sequences are SNHLY and FYNNEI. The CDR3 is made up of 14 amino acids.

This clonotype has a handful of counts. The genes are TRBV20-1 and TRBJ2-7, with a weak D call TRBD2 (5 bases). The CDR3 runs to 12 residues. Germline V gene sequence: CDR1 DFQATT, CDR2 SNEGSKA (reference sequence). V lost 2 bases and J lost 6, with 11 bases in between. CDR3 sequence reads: CSARSAGPEQYF. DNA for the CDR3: TGCAGTGCTAGATCCGCGGGTCCCGAGCAGTACTTC.

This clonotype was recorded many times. The CDR3 DNA follows: TGTGCCAGCAGTGGACTAGCGGGGAGCACAGATACGCAGTATTTT. Translated: CASSGLAGSTDTQYF. The rearrangement uses TRBV12-3 or TRBV12-4 and TRBJ2-3; 12 positions agree with TRBD2. The CDR3 contains 15 residues. V lost 5 bases and J lost 0; bases outside the gene matches: 0.

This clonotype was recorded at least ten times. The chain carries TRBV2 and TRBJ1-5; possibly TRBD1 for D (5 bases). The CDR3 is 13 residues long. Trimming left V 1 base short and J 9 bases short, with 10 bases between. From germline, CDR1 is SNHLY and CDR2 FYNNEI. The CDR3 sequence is CASSEVGEMPQHF. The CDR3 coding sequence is TGTGCCAGCAGTGAAGTGGGGGAGATGCCCCAGCATTTT.

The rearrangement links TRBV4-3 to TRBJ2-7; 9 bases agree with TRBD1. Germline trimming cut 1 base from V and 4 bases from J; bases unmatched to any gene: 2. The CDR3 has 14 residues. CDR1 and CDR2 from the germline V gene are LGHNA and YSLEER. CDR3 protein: CASSQATGGYEQYF. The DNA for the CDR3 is TGCGCCAGCAGCCAAGCGACAGGGGGGTACGAGCAGTACTTC.

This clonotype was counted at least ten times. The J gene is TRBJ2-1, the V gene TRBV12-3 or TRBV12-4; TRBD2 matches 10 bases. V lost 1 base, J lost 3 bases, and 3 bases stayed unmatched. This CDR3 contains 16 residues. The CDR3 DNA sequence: TGTGCCAGCAGTTTAGTGGGACTAGCGAGCTACAATGAGCAGTTCTTC. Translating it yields CASSLVGLASYNEQFF.

CDR3 nucleotides: TGTGCCAGCAGTGAATTCCGTACTGGATTCGATACGCAGTATTTT. This codes for CASSEFRTGFDTQYF. The V gene is TRBV7-9, the J gene TRBJ2-3; no clear D. The V end lost 6 bases, the J end lost 6 bases, and 19 bases lay between the germline ends. Germline CDR1 is SEHNR and CDR2 is FQNEAQ (reference sequence). The CDR3 is made up of 15 amino acids.

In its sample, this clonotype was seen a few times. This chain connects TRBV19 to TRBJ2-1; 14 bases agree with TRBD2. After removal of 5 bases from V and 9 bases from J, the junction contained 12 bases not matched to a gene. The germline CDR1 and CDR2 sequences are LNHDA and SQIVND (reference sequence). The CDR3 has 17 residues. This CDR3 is CASSGSRLAGGPGEQFF. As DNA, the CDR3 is TGTGCCAGTAGTGGATCTCGACTAGCGGGAGGGCCAGGTGAGCAGTTCTTC.

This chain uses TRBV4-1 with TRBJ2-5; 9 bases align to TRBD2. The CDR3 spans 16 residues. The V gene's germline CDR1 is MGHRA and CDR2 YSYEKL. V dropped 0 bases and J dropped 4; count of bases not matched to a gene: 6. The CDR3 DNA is TGCGCCAGCAGCCAAGAAGGGCTAGCGGGAAGAGAGACCCAGTACTTC. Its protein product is CASSQEGLAGRETQYF.

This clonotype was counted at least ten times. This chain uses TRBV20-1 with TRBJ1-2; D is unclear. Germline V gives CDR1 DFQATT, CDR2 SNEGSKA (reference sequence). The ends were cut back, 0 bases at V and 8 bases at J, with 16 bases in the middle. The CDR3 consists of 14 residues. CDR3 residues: CSARDSRAVGGYTF. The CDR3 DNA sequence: TGCAGTGCTAGAGATTCCCGGGCGGTTGGGGGCTACACCTTC.

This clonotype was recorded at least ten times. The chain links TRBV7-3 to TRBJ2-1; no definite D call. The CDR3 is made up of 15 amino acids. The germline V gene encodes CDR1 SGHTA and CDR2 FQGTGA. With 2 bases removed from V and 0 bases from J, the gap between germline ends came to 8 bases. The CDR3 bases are TGTGCCAGCAGCTTAGTGGTGAGCTCCTACAATGAGCAGTTCTTC. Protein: CASSLVVSSYNEQFF.

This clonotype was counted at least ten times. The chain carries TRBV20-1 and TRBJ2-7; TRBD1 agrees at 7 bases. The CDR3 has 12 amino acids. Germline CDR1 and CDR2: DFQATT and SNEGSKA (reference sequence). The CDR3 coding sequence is TGCAGCATCCCCGGGACAGCCTACGAGCAGTACTTC. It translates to CSIPGTAYEQYF.